This T cell receptor (beta chain) was sequenced for a study of OX40 agonist ivuxolimab in advanced cancers. About the study: The dose-escalation group included hepatocellular carcinoma, melanoma, renal cell carcinoma and head and neck cancer.

The CDR3 consists of 17 residues. The V gene's germline CDR1 is SGHTA and CDR2 FQGTGA. With 5 bases clipped from V and 1 base from J, the junction kept 11 bases outside the gene matches. Concerning this clone itself: Its antigen remains unidentified.

Findings of the study overall: Average numbers of expanded clones were greater in CD8+ T cells than in CD4+. At doses 0.1 to 3.0 mg/kg, CD4+ and CD8+ clones expanded.

Measured with immunoSEQ multiplex PCR; TCRdb has only the in-frame clones, and not every one. The data hold about 73,000 clones, with about 86% observed a single time. Blood specimens came from baseline, cycle 4 day 1, and cycle 7 day 1. This specimen was CD4+ or CD8+ T cells sorted from blood, taken in a trial of the OX40 agonist ivuxolimab. The chain employs TRBV7-3 and TRBJ2-3, with 8 bases that match TRBD2. The source of this sequence is an adult with an advanced solid tumor such as melanoma, head and neck, liver or kidney cancer. The CDR3 region has the DNA TGTGCCAGCAGCCGGGTAGTGAGCGGGAGTGGCACAGATACGCAGTATTTT. Residues: CASSRVVSGSGTDTQYF. Full variable domain (remainder filled in from reference TRBV7-3 and TRBJ2-3): GAGVSQTPSNKVTEKGKYVELRCDPISGHTALYWYRQSLGQGPEFLIYFQGTGAADDSGLPNDRFFAVRPEGSVSTLKIQRTERGDSAVYLCASSRVVSGSGTDTQYFGPGTRLTVL.